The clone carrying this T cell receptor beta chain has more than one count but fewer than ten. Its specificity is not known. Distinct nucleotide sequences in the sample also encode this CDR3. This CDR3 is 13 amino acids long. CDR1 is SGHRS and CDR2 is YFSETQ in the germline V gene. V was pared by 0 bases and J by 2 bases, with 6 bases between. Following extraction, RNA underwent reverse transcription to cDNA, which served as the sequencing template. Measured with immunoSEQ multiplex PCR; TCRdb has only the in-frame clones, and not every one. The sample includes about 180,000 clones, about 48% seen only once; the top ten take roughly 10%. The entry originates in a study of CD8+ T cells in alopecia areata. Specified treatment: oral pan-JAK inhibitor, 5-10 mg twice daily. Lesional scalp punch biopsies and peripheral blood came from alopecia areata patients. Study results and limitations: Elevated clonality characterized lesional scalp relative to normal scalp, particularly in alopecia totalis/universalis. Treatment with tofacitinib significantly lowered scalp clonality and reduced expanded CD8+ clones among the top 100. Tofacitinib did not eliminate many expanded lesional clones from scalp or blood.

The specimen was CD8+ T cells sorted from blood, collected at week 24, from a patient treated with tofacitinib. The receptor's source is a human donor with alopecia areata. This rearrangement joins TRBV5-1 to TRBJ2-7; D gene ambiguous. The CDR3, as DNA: TGCGCCAGCAGCTTGGGAGGTACCTACGAGCAGTACTTC. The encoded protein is CASSLGGTYEQYF.